This paragraph covers one TCR beta chain sequence. What it recognizes is unknown. CDR1 and CDR2 from the germline V gene are KGHDR and SFDVKD. The J segment lost 2 bases and the V segment lost 2 bases, leaving 5 bases of the junction unmatched. The length of the CDR3 is 18 residues. The sample is drawn from a study of brain T cells in children with intractable seizures. TCRdb's table, derived via immunoSEQ multiplex PCR, lists solely in-frame clones and lacks some. This table has around 340,000 clones, about 94% appearing once. Time point indicated: blood from clinic visit 5 months post-surgery; TSC patient then seizure free. The sequenced cases were selected for having the highest brain T cell transcript signatures. Findings of the study overall: Absence of clones before surgery may stem from lower sequencing depth.

The chain recombines TRBV24-1 with TRBJ2-3, with TRBD2 matching over 14 bases. The input for sequencing was peripheral blood, taken about 5 months after surgery. This receptor was taken from a boy less than two years old with tuberous sclerosis and intractable seizures. Here the CDR3 reads CATSDSGLAGGYTDTQYF. The CDR3 bases are TGTGCCACCAGTGATTCTGGACTAGCGGGAGGCTACACAGATACGCAGTATTTT.